This is a list of T cell receptor beta chains from one sample in a study of blood T cell repertoires in COVID-19. The protocol was immunoSEQ multiplex PCR, while the TCRdb copy is restricted to in-frame clones and leaves out a portion. Here the sample spans roughly 180,000 clones, about 85% being singletons. The sample taken for sequencing was peripheral blood. The receptors were sampled from a man at least 80 years old with COVID-19, enrolled during active disease. Each CDR3 is given with its conserved first and last residue. D genes are given only for firm matches. Only some rows state a clone size, as once, few, many or a class for expanded clones.

j_call clone_size v_call d_call cdr3_nt cdr3_aa
TRBJ2-7 . TRBV12-5 TRBD1 TGTGCTAGTGGTAGCGGGACAGGGGGCTTAGAGCAGTACTTC CASGSGTGGLEQYF
TRBJ2-1 . TRBV7-3 . TGTGCCAGCAGCGCCCCCAGTGGCAATGAGCAGTTCTTC CASSAPSGNEQFF
TRBJ1-1 . TRBV6-5 . TGTGCCAGCAGTTACGGCGGGCGGCTGAACACTGAAGCTTTCTTT CASSYGGRLNTEAFF
TRBJ1-2 . TRBV6-5 TRBD1 TGTGCCAGCAGTCGACAGGGTAGCTATGGCTACACCTTC CASSRQGSYGYTF
TRBJ2-7 . TRBV11-2 . TGTGCCAGCAGCCTCAACAGGTATTTCTACGAGCAGTACTTC CASSLNRYFYEQYF
TRBJ1-3 . TRBV11-3 . TGTGCCAGCAGCTTAGAATCCAGCGACTCTGGAAACACCATATATTTT CASSLESSDSGNTIYF
TRBJ2-7 . TRBV6-6 TRBD1 TGTGCCAGCTGGGGGGACAGGGAATACGAGCAGTACTTC CASWGDREYEQYF
TRBJ2-1 once TRBV18 . TGTGCCAGCTCACCACCCCTTTCCAATGAGCAGTTCTTC CASSPPLSNEQFF
TRBJ1-1 few TRBV10-1 TRBD1 TGCGCCAGCAGAGGACAGGGTGGCACTGAAGCTTTCTTT CASRGQGGTEAFF
TRBJ1-2 . TRBV6-6 . TGTGCCAGCAGACCTGCCGACAGGAGCTATGGCTACACCTTC CASRPADRSYGYTF
TRBJ2-1 few TRBV12-3/TRBV12-4 . TGTGCCAGCAGTTTTGGGCAGTACAATGAGCAGTTCTTC CASSFGQYNEQFF
TRBJ2-7 . TRBV6-6 . TGTGCCAGCAGTTCGGGACTCCCATCCGTCCACGAGCAGTACTTC CASSSGLPSVHEQYF
TRBJ1-6 . TRBV7-8 . TGTGCCAGCAGCTTAGCGGCACAGAGCTCCTATAATTCACCCCTCCACTTT CASSLAAQSSYNSPLHF
TRBJ1-1 . TRBV27 . TGTGCCAGCAGTTTTTCTCCGGACACCCCGAGGGCTTTCTTT CASSFSPDTPRAFF
TRBJ2-1 . TRBV19 TRBD2 TGTGCCAGTAGGGGAATAGCGGGGGGCTACAATGAGCAGTTCTTC CASRGIAGGYNEQFF
TRBJ1-2 . TRBV7-9 . TGTGCCAGCAGCTACCTTGGGGGGGCTAACTATGGCTACACCTTC CASSYLGGANYGYTF
TRBJ1-3 . TRBV12-3/TRBV12-4 . TGTGCCAGCAGTTTGGACAGAGGAAACACCATATATTTT CASSLDRGNTIYF
TRBJ2-5 . TRBV4-1 TRBD2 TGCGCCAGCAGCTTTAGCGGGGGGGCCGGAGAGACCCAGTACTTC CASSFSGGAGETQYF
TRBJ2-5 . TRBV9 . TGTGCCAGCAGCGCCAGGGAAGAGACCCAGTACTTC CASSAREETQYF
TRBJ1-2 . TRBV14 TRBD1 TGTGCCAGCAGCCCCCGACAGGGAGCTGGCTACACCTTC CASSPRQGAGYTF
TRBJ1-1 . TRBV5-1 . TGCGCCAGCAGCTCCCCCGGGGGGATGAACACTGAAGCTTTCTTT CASSSPGGMNTEAFF
TRBJ1-2 . TRBV19 . TGTGCCAGTAGTATCCGACAGACCAACTATGGCTACACCTTC CASSIRQTNYGYTF
TRBJ1-1 . TRBV19 TRBD1 TGTGCCAGTAGATTCACAACAATGGGACAGGGCCGTACTGAAGCTTTCTTT CASRFTTMGQGRTEAFF
TRBJ1-2 . TRBV2 TRBD1 TGTGCCAGCAGTCCCGGACAGGCCTATGGCTACACCTTC CASSPGQAYGYTF
TRBJ1-1 once TRBV5-1 TRBD1 TGCGCCAGCAGCCGTTCACAGGGGTACTCCGCTGAAGCTTTCTTT CASSRSQGYSAEAFF
TRBJ2-2 . TRBV9 TRBD2 TGTGCCAGCAGCGTAGAGTCGGGAGGTACCGGGGAGCTGTTTTTT CASSVESGGTGELFF
TRBJ1-1 . TRBV5-1 . TGCGCCAGCAGCGGTACGGGGTTCACTGAAGCTTTCTTT CASSGTGFTEAFF
TRBJ1-5 . TRBV4-1 TRBD1 TGCGCCAGCAGCCAGTGGGACAGCAACAATCAGCCCCAGCATTTT CASSQWDSNNQPQHF
TRBJ2-1 . TRBV18 . TGTGCCAGCTCACCACCGTGGGGAGGCGATGAGCAGTTCTTC CASSPPWGGDEQFF
TRBJ2-5 . TRBV9 TRBD2 TGTGCCAGCAGCGTAGAGAGTAGCGGGGGGGGGACCCAGTACTTC CASSVESSGGGTQYF
TRBJ2-7 . TRBV11-2 . TGTGCCAGCAGCGGAAGCGGTTTTCCCTACGAGCAGTACTTC CASSGSGFPYEQYF
TRBJ1-5 . TRBV2 TRBD1 TGTGCCAGCAGTACAGGGGGGAGTAGCAATCAGCCCCAGCATTTT CASSTGGSSNQPQHF
TRBJ2-3 . TRBV5-1 TRBD1 TGCGCCAGCAGCTTGGCCGGGACAGGGGGCGCAGATACGCAGTATTTT CASSLAGTGGADTQYF
TRBJ1-5 . TRBV19 TRBD1 TGTGCCAGTAGGAACAGGGGGAGCAATCAGCCCCAGCATTTT CASRNRGSNQPQHF
TRBJ2-2 . TRBV10-1 . TGCGCCAGCAGTGAGTCAGGCAGGGGTAACACCGGGGAGCTGTTTTTT CASSESGRGNTGELFF
TRBJ2-7 . TRBV9 . TGTGCCAGCAGCTACGCGAAAGACAGTTACTACGAGCAGTACTTC CASSYAKDSYYEQYF
TRBJ1-1 . TRBV5-4 . TGTGCCAGCAGCTTGCAACAGGGGAACACTGAAGCTTTCTTT CASSLQQGNTEAFF
TRBJ1-1 once TRBV18 . TGTGCCAGCTCACCAAATACAGTAATGAACACTGAAGCTTTCTTT CASSPNTVMNTEAFF
TRBJ1-4 . TRBV6-6 TRBD1 TGTGTCAGCAGTTACTCTCGGACAGGGAATGAAAAACTGTTTTTT CVSSYSRTGNEKLFF
TRBJ1-4 . TRBV5-1 . TGCGCCAGCAGCTCCTCGGGCGGGAGTGAAAAACTGTTTTTT CASSSSGGSEKLFF
TRBJ1-1 . TRBV7-9 . TGTGCCAGCAGCCTGATGACAGCGAACACTGAAGCTTTCTTT CASSLMTANTEAFF
TRBJ1-2 . TRBV4-3 TRBD1 TGCGCCAGCAGCCAAGAGACGGACAGGGGAAATGGCTACACCTTC CASSQETDRGNGYTF
TRBJ2-1 . TRBV5-1 TRBD1 TGCGCCAGCAGTCGGGACAGTCCTTACAATGAGCAGTTCTTC CASSRDSPYNEQFF